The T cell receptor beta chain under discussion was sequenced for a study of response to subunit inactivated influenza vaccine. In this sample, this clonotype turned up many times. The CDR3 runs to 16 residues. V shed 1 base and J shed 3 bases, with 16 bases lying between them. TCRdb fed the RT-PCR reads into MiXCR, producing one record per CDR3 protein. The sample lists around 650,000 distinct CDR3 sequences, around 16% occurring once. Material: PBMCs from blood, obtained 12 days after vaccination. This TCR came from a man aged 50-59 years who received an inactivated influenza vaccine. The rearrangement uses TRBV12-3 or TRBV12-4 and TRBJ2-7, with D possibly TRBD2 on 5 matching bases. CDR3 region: CASSLGGSPLNYEQYF. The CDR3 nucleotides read TGTGCCAGCAGTTTAGGCGGGTCACCACTAAACTACGAGCAGTACTTC.